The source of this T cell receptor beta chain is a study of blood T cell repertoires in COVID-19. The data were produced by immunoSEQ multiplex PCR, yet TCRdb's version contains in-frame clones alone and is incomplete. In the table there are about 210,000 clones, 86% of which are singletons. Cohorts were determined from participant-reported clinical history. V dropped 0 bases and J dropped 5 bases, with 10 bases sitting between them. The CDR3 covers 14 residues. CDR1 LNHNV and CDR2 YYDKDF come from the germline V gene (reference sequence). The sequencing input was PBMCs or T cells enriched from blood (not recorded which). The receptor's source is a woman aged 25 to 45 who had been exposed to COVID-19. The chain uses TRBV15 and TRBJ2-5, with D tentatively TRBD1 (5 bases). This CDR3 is CATSRDRGGETQYF. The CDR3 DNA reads TGTGCCACCAGCAGAGATAGGGGTGGGGAGACCCAGTACTTC. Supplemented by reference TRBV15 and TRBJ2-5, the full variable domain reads DAMVIQNPRYQVTQFGKPVTLSCSQTLNHNVMYWYQQKSSQAPKLLFHYYDKDFNNEADTPDNFQSRRPNTSFCFLDIRSPGLGDTAMYLCATSRDRGGETQYFGPGTRLLVL.